This TCR beta chain was retrieved from a study of T cell responses to AZD1222 COVID-19 vaccine. This CDR3 spans 17 amino acids. Trimming at V came to 6 bases and at J to 0 bases, leaving 8 bases not matched to a gene. Here immunoSEQ multiplex PCR was the method, and the copy in TCRdb shows in-frame clones only, minus some. The sample contains tens of thousands of clones, more than 75% of which appear only once. Sequenced here: peripheral blood, sampled on day 0 of AZD1222 vaccination. The V gene is TRBV23-1, the J gene TRBJ2-6; 7 positions agree with TRBD2. TRBV23-1 qualifies as an ORF whose function is uncertain. The receptor was derived from an adult in good health. The CDR3 loop reads CASRKKGRGSGANVLTF. As DNA, the CDR3 is TGCGCCAGCAGAAAAAAAGGGAGGGGCTCTGGGGCCAACGTCCTGACTTTC.